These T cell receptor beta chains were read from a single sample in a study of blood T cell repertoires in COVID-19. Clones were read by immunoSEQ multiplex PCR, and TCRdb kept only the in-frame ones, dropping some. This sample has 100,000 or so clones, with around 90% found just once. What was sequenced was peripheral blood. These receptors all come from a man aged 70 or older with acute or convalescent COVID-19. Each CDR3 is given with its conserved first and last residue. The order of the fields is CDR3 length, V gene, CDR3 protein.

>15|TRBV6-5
CASRDYRGPNQPQHF
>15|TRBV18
CASSPPSGGGNEQFF
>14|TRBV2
CASRGQGAKQPQHF
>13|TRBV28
CASSWGQRNTIYF
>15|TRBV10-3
CAISEGGTGGYEQYF
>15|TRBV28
CASRPQGAVNQPQHF
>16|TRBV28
CASSLGGRWLNTEAFF
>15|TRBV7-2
CASSSDRSIRETQYF
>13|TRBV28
CASYGGINQPQHF
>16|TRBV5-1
CASSLVGGSSYNEQFF
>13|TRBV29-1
CSVVGAWRETQYF
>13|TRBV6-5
CASRKDRVNEQFF
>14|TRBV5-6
CASILIGADYGYTF
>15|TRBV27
CASSPRHRGGYGYTF
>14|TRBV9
CASSGGGLQETQYF
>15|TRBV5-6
CASSPWPGWGSPLHF
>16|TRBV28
CASSPSLGTENTEAFF
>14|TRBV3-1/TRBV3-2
CASSQWATGEKLFF
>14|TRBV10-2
CASSAGRGNQPQHF
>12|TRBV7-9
CASSFYPDTQYF
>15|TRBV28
CASSPPGTVNTEAFF
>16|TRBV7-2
CASSSVAGRNTGELFF
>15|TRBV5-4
CASSSRLEIQETQYF
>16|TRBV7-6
CASSRLAGVLGETQYF
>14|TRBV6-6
CASSLGQGNEKLFF
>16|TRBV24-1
CATSDSGTSGRTEQYF
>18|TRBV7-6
CASSLIVQGSGGANVLTF
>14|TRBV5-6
CASSLGRGGTEAFF
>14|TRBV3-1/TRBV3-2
CASSQGQGNYGYTF
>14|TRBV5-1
CASSLSEGQETQYF
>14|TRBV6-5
CASRPPGLSYEQYF